The entry below gives a single T cell receptor (beta chain) sequence along with its context. Antigen: not known. This entry belongs to a study of T cells in Graves' hyperthyroidism and ophthalmopathy. Points from the study as a whole: From stable hyperthyroidism, ophthalmopathy was set apart by a 13 V-J model.

TCR beta CDR3 regions were amplified from RNA. With the HTBI primer set, the TCR CDR3 went through a first round of RT-PCR. One entry per CDR3 protein, called by TCRdb with MiXCR from the multiplex PCR reads. Here the sample spans 550,000 to 700,000 distinct CDR3 sequences, around 45% being singletons. Patients having uncontrolled infection, another autoimmune disease, pregnancy or lactation were not included. Diagnosis relied on clinical symptoms, serum thyroxine and TRAb, thyroid ultrasound and orbital computed tomography. The sequence was obtained from an adult woman with Graves' disease, either hyperthyroidism or ophthalmopathy (not recorded which). Source material: peripheral blood or thyroid tissue (not recorded which).

Here the CDR3 reads CASSGLNEKLFF. DNA for the CDR3: TGTGCCAGCAGCGGCCTTAATGAAAAACTGTTTTTT. This rearrangement joins TRBV28 to TRBJ1-4; D not certain. The CDR3 contains 12 residues. Trimming took 6 bases from V and 4 from J, leaving 6 bases between them. Germline V gene lookup returns CDR1 MDHEN and CDR2 SYDVKM. Full variable domain (missing parts from reference TRBV28 and TRBJ1-4): DVKVTQSSRYLVKRTGEKVFLECVQDMDHENMFWYRQDPGLGLRLIYFSYDVKMKEKGDIPEGYSVSREKKERFSLILESASTNQTSMYLCASSGLNEKLFFGSGTQLSVL.